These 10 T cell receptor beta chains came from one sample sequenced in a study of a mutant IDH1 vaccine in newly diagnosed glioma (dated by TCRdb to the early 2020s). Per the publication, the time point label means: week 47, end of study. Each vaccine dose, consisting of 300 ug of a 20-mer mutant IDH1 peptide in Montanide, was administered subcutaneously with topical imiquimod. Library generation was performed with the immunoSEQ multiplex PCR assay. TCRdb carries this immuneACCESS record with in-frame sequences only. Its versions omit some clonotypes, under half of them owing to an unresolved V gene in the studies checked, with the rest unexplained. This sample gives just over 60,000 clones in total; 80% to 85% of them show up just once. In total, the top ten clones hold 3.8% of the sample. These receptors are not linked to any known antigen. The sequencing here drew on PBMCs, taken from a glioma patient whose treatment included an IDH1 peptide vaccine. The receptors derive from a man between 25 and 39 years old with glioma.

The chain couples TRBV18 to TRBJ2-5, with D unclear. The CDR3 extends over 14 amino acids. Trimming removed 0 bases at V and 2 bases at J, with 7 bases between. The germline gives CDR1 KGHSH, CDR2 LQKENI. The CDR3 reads CASSPPNRQETQYF. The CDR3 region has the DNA TGTGCCAGCTCACCACCGAACAGACAAGAGACCCAGTACTTC.

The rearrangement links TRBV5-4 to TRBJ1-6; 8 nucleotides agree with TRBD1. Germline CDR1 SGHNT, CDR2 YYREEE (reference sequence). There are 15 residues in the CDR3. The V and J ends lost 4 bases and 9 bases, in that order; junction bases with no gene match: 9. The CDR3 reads CASSPWGQASSPLHF. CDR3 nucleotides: TGTGCCAGCAGCCCGTGGGGACAGGCCAGTTCACCCCTCCACTTT.

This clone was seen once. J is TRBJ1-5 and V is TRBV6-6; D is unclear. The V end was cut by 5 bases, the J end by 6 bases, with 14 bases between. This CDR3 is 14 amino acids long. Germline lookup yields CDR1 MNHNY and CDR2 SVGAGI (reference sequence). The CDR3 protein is CASSRGSIGQPQHF. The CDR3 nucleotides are TGTGCCAGCAGTCGCGGATCAATTGGTCAGCCCCAGCATTTT.

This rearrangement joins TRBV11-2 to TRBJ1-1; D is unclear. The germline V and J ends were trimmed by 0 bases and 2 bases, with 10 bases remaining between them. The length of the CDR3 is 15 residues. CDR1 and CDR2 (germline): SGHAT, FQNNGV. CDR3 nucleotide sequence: TGTGCCAGCAGCTTAGATCTGGGAGAAAACACTGAAGCTTTCTTT. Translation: CASSLDLGENTEAFF.

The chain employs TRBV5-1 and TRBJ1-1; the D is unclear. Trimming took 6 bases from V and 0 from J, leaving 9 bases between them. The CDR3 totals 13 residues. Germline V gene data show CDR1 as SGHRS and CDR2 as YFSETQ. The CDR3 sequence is CASKGSLNTEAFF. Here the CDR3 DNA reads TGCGCCAGCAAGGGCAGTCTGAACACTGAAGCTTTCTTT. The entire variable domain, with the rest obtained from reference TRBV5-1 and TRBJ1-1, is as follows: KAGVTQTPRYLIKTRGQQVTLSCSPISGHRSVSWYQQTPGQGLQFLFEYFSETQRNKGNFPGRFSGRQFSNSRSEMNVSTLELGDSALYLCASKGSLNTEAFFGQGTRLTVV.

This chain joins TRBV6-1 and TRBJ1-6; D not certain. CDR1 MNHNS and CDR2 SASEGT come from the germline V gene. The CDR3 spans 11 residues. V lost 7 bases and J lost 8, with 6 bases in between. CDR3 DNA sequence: TGTGCCAGCACAGGCCATTCACCCCTCCACTTT. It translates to CASTGHSPLHF.

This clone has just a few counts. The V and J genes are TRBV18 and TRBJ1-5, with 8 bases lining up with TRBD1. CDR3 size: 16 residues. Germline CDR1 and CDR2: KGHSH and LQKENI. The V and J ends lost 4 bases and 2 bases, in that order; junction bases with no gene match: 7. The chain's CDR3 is CASSRRPGQGNQPQHF. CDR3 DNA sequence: TGTGCCAGCTCACGACGGCCGGGACAGGGCAATCAGCCCCAGCATTTT.

The CDR3 loop is CASSLVPGGLTYEQYF. CDR3 nucleotide sequence: TGTGCCAGCAGCTTGGTTCCGGGGGGACTAACCTACGAGCAGTACTTC. This chain joins TRBV5-6 and TRBJ2-7; TRBD2 matches 7 bases. Trimming took 0 bases from V and 2 from J; bases not matched to a gene: 8. Per the germline V gene, CDR1 is SGHDT and CDR2 is YYEEEE. The CDR3 length is 16 residues.

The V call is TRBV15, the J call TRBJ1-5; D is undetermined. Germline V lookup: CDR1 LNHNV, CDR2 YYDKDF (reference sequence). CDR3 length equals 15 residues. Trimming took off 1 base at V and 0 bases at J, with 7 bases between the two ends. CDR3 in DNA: TGTGCCACCAGCAGAGGACACAATAGCAATCAGCCCCAGCATTTT. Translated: CATSRGHNSNQPQHF. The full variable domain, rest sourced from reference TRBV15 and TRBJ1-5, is DAMVIQNPRYQVTQFGKPVTLSCSQTLNHNVMYWYQQKSSQAPKLLFHYYDKDFNNEADTPDNFQSRRPNTSFCFLDIRSPGLGDTAMYLCATSRGHNSNQPQHFGDGTRLSIL.

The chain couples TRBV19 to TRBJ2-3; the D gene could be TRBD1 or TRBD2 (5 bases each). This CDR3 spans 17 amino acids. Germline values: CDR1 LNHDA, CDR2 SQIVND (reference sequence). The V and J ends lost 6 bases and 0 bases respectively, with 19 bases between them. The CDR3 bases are TGTGCCAGTAGACGCACCGGGACGCCAACGAGCACAGATACGCAGTATTTT. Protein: CASRRTGTPTSTDTQYF.